Listed below are T cell receptor beta chains from one sample, sequenced in a study of T cells in Graves' hyperthyroidism and ophthalmopathy. Each CDR3 protein gets one entry after TCRdb re-called the multiplex PCR reads with MiXCR. The sample carries 700,000 to 850,000 distinct CDR3 sequences, under 45% recorded once. The sample was blood. The receptors come from a middle-aged woman with Graves' hyperthyroidism. Each CDR3 is given with its conserved first and last residue. A D gene is named only where the DNA matches it firmly. Some rows have no size entry. The others give once, few or many, or a class for an expanded clone.

>NA|TRBV6-5|TRBJ1-5|NA
CASTHRKRYSNQPQHF
TGTGCCAGCACCCATCGAAAGCGGTATAGCAATCAGCCCCAGCATTTT
>few|TRBV2|TRBJ2-5|TRBD1
CASSEADREQETQYF
TGTGCCAGCAGTGAAGCGGACAGGGAGCAAGAGACCCAGTACTTC
>many|TRBV10-3|TRBJ1-5|NA
CATGPRQPQHF
TGTGCCACCGGACCGCGCCAGCCCCAGCATTTT
>NA|TRBV15|TRBJ1-5|NA
CATSSRLGERGNQPQHF
TGTGCCACCAGCAGTCGACTGGGGGAGAGGGGCAATCAGCCCCAGCATTTT
>few|TRBV29-1|TRBJ1-2|NA
CSAMGDYGYTF
TGCAGCGCCATGGGGGACTATGGCTACACCTTC
>NA|TRBV19|TRBJ1-1|NA
CASSILGRGNTEAFF
TGTGCCAGTAGTATTCTGGGCAGGGGGAACACTGAAGCTTTCTTT
>few|TRBV20-1|TRBJ2-1|NA
CSASIGEQFF
TGCAGTGCTAGTATTGGGGAGCAGTTCTTC
>many|TRBV19|TRBJ2-7|NA
CASSGPGLAYEQYF
TGTGCCAGTAGTGGTCCGGGACTGGCCTACGAGCAGTACTTC
>NA|TRBV11-3|TRBJ2-6|NA
CASSPSTSSGANVLTF
TGTGCCAGCAGCCCTTCTACGAGCTCTGGGGCCAACGTCCTGACTTTC
>many|TRBV7-9|TRBJ1-2|TRBD1
CASSYEGQSYGYTF
TGTGCCAGCAGCTACGAGGGACAGTCTTATGGCTACACCTTC
>few|TRBV9|TRBJ2-2|TRBD2
CASSVPLAGEAGELFF
TGTGCCAGCAGCGTACCCCTAGCGGGAGAGGCCGGGGAGCTGTTTTTT
>many|TRBV9|TRBJ1-1|TRBD1
CASSSTGTGGTEAFF
TGTGCCAGCAGCTCAACCGGGACAGGGGGTACTGAAGCTTTCTTT
>many|TRBV29-1|TRBJ2-7|NA
CSVETDVGYEQYF
TGCAGCGTTGAGACTGATGTGGGCTACGAGCAGTACTTC
>many|TRBV5-5|TRBJ1-6|TRBD1
CASRLWTGNNSPLHF
TGTGCCAGCAGACTCTGGACAGGGAACAATTCACCCCTCCACTTT
>few|TRBV20-1|TRBJ1-1|TRBD1
CSARSGTVNTEAFF
TGCAGTGCCAGATCCGGGACAGTGAACACTGAAGCTTTCTTT
>many|TRBV2|TRBJ1-2|NA
CASRSGTAYGYTF
TGTGCCAGCAGATCAGGGACGGCATATGGCTACACCTTC
>many|TRBV15|TRBJ1-5|NA
CATSSQGQQPQHF
TGTGCCACCAGCAGTCAGGGCCAACAGCCCCAGCATTTT
>NA|TRBV7-2|TRBJ2-7|TRBD2
CASTMEAGGSYEQYF
TGTGCCAGCACCATGGAGGCGGGGGGCTCCTACGAGCAGTACTTC
>many|TRBV7-6|TRBJ2-5|TRBD2
CASSLSSGGALRLETQYF
TGTGCCAGCAGCTTGTCTAGCGGGGGGGCCCTGCGGTTGGAGACCCAGTACTTC
>NA|TRBV24-1|TRBJ1-1|NA
CATSSGVYGYTFGSGTTEAFF
NA
>many|TRBV4-1|TRBJ2-7|NA
CASSQDGVSSYEQYF
TGCGCCAGCAGCCAAGATGGAGTCTCGTCCTACGAGCAGTACTTC
>NA|TRBV10-3|TRBJ2-2|NA
CAITERDGELFF
TGTGCCATCACGGAGAGGGACGGGGAGCTGTTTTTT
>few|TRBV28|TRBJ1-1|TRBD1
CASSSGQDGMAFF
TGTGCCAGCAGTTCGGGACAGGACGGAATGGCTTTCTTT
>few|TRBV12-3/TRBV12-4|TRBJ1-5|NA
CASSSSKSRVEPPPQHF
TGTGCCAGCAGTTCTAGTAAGAGTCGGGTAGAACCCCCGCCCCAGCATTTT
>many|TRBV10-3|TRBJ1-1|NA
CAISDGQPNTEAFF
TGTGCCATCAGTGACGGACAGCCGAACACTGAAGCTTTCTTT
>many|TRBV19|TRBJ1-2|TRBD1
CATAPGQGYGYTF
TGTGCCACCGCCCCGGGACAGGGCTATGGCTACACCTTC
>NA|TRBV5-1|TRBJ2-7|NA
CASSSDDEQYF
TGTGCCAGCAGTTCGGACGACGAGCAGTACTTC
>NA|TRBV6-1|TRBJ1-4|NA
CASSPPPGTRNEKLFF
TGTGCCAGCAGCCCCCCTCCCGGGACACGCAATGAAAAACTGTTTTTT
>many|TRBV2|TRBJ1-1|TRBD1
CASRGQGDTEAFF
TGTGCCAGCAGGGGACAGGGGGACACTGAAGCTTTCTTT
>many|TRBV25-1|TRBJ1-2|TRBD1
CASSASGGRYGYTF
TGTGCCAGCAGTGCCTCAGGGGGCCGGTATGGCTACACCTTC
>many|TRBV10-3|TRBJ1-1|NA
CAISESEGNTEAFF
TGTGCCATCAGTGAGTCGGAGGGGAACACTGAAGCTTTCTTT
>NA|TRBV29-1|TRBJ1-1|NA
CSVGGGYTEALF
TGCAGCGTTGGGGGGGGGTACACTGAAGCTCTCTTT
>NA|TRBV10-3|TRBJ1-5|NA
CAISDTGNQPQHF
TGTGCCATCAGTGATACGGGGAATCAGCCCCAGCATTTT
>NA|TRBV6-5|TRBJ1-5|NA
CASSPTEVSFQPQHF
TGTGCCAGCAGCCCGACAGAAGTCTCGTTCCAGCCCCAGCATTTT
>NA|TRBV29-1|TRBJ2-5|TRBD2
CSPSGGHGETQYF
TGCAGCCCTAGCGGGGGGCATGGGGAGACCCAGTACTTC
>many|TRBV7-9|TRBJ1-6|TRBD1
CASSISGTGASPLHF
TGTGCCAGCAGCATTTCCGGGACAGGGGCCTCACCCCTCCACTTT
>few|TRBV20-1|TRBJ1-3|NA
CSASSHLGNTIYF
TGCAGTGCTAGTTCTCATCTTGGAAACACCATATATTTT
>once|TRBV29-1|TRBJ1-1|NA
CSAEAAGPEAFF
TGCAGCGCTGAGGCAGCTGGCCCTGAAGCTTTCTTT
>NA|TRBV29-1|TRBJ2-1|NA
CSVHGYNEQFF
TGCAGCGTTCACGGGTACAATGAGCAGTTCTTC
>NA|TRBV10-3|TRBJ1-2|NA
CAISSTLRYGYTF
TGTGCCATCAGTTCCACCCTCCGATATGGCTACACCTTC
>few|TRBV6-4|TRBJ1-1|NA
CASSGQPRSKAFF
TGTGCCAGCAGCGGACAGCCCCGTAGCAAAGCTTTCTTT
>NA|TRBV10-3|TRBJ2-3|TRBD1
CAVSGQGTDTQYF
TGTGCCGTCTCGGGACAGGGGACAGATACGCAGTATTTT
>NA|TRBV6-1|TRBJ2-6|NA
CASRPTGLTF
TGTGCCAGCAGGCCAACAGGGTTGACTTTC
>few|TRBV5-4|TRBJ1-4|NA
CAKRQVCATNEKLFF
TGTGCCAAAAGGCAGGTCTGTGCAACTAATGAAAAACTGTTTTTT
>few|TRBV5-4|TRBJ2-7|NA
CASSPDSTYEQYF
TGTGCCAGCAGCCCAGATAGTACCTACGAGCAGTACTTC
>NA|TRBV7-2|TRBJ2-7|NA
CASSQSSGSGLPYEQYF
TGTGCCAGCAGCCAGTCGTCCGGTAGCGGACTACCCTACGAGCAGTACTTC
>few|TRBV7-9|TRBJ2-6|NA
CASSRPAAAGANVLTF
TGTGCCAGCAGTCGCCCAGCAGCGGCTGGGGCCAACGTCCTGACTTTC
>NA|TRBV4-3|TRBJ2-2|NA
CASSQDPGGSTGELFF
TGCGCCAGCAGCCAAGATCCCGGGGGCAGCACCGGGGAGCTGTTTTTT
>NA|TRBV5-1|TRBJ1-2|TRBD1
CASSSQGLGGYTF
TGCGCCAGCAGCTCACAGGGGTTGGGAGGCTACACCTTC